A single sample gave rise to the 9 T cell receptor beta chains below, sequenced in a study of shared clonotypes between healthy human individuals. CD45RO negativity and positive selection for CCR7 defined naive CD8 cells, a population that excluded terminally differentiated effector memory CD45RA+ cells. Using immunoSEQ multiplex PCR, the repertoire was profiled, and TCRdb retains in-frame clones only, with some absent. Here the sample spans about 1,900,000 clones, about 94% being singletons. The source material was naive CD8+ T cells sorted from blood. These receptors were collected from a man between 18 and 35 years old in good health.

The chain links TRBV6-5 to TRBJ1-1, with D possibly matching TRBD1 (6 bases). V was pared by 5 bases and J by 1 base, with 8 bases between. Germline assignment: CDR1 MNHEY and CDR2 SVGAGI. This CDR3 has 13 amino acids. CDR3 protein: CASSMTGNTEAFF. For the CDR3, the DNA is TGTGCCAGCAGTATGACAGGGAACACTGAAGCTTTCTTT.

A single count supports this clone. The same CDR3 can be traced to other DNA sequences in this sample. The J gene is TRBJ1-5, the V gene TRBV19; unclear D gene. The CDR3 is made up of 14 amino acids. Between the trimmed V and J ends, which lost 0 bases and 4 bases, there was a span of 7 bases. The germline gives CDR1 LNHDA, CDR2 SQIVND (reference sequence). CDR3 protein: CASSIDLENQPQHF. As DNA, the CDR3 is TGTGCCAGTAGTATAGATCTCGAAAATCAGCCCCAGCATTTT.

The chain uses TRBV2 and TRBJ2-1; 11 nucleotides agree with TRBD2. The CDR3 is 19 amino acids. Trimming at V came to 9 bases and at J to 0 bases, leaving 16 bases not matched to a gene. The germline V gene has CDR1 SNHLY and CDR2 FYNNEI. CDR3 amino acids: CARVPGTSGRDSSYNEQFF. The CDR3 DNA sequence: TGTGCCAGAGTCCCCGGGACTAGCGGCCGTGATAGCTCCTACAATGAGCAGTTCTTC.

V gene TRBV13 combines with J gene TRBJ2-2; D might be TRBD1 (5 bases). With 2 bases removed from V and 3 bases from J, the gap between germline ends came to 13 bases. Germline loops: CDR1 PRHDT, CDR2 FYEKMQ (reference sequence). CDR3 length: 16 amino acids. CDR3 coding DNA: TGTGCCAGCAGCTTAATCAGGGTATCGGACACCGGGGAGCTGTTTTTT. Amino acids: CASSLIRVSDTGELFF.

The CDR3, as DNA: TGTGCCAGCAGCCATGGACAGGGGTGGGACACTGAAGCTTTCTTT. This translates into CASSHGQGWDTEAFF. This chain connects TRBV7-9 to TRBJ1-1, with 9 bases identical to TRBD1. The CDR3 contains 15 residues. Germline assignment: CDR1 SEHNR and CDR2 FQNEAQ (reference sequence). Trimming took 5 bases from V and 3 from J; bases not matched to a gene: 7.

This rearrangement joins TRBV7-3 to TRBJ1-3; D unclear. V lost 7 bases to trimming and J lost 4 bases, with 20 bases between them. The CDR3 runs 16 residues. The germline V gene encodes CDR1 SGHTA and CDR2 FQGTGA. The CDR3 sequence is CASTPAVGMLGNTIYF. For the CDR3, the DNA is TGTGCCAGCACCCCAGCGGTGGGGATGTTGGGAAACACCATATATTTT.

This clone has only one observation. The rearrangement joins TRBV6-5 to TRBJ2-2; 8 bases line up with TRBD2. The germline gives CDR1 MNHEY, CDR2 SVGAGI. The J segment lost 5 bases and the V segment lost 6 bases, leaving 5 bases of the junction unmatched. The CDR3 is 14 residues long. CDR3: CASSFTSGTGELFF. Here the CDR3 DNA reads TGTGCCAGCAGCTTTACTAGCGGAACCGGGGAGCTGTTTTTT.

The rearrangement links TRBV7-9 to TRBJ2-7; 9 nucleotides agree with TRBD1. The length of the CDR3 is 16 residues. The trim removed 4 bases at V and 2 bases at J, leaving 9 bases unmatched. CDR1 is SEHNR and CDR2 is FQNEAQ in the germline V gene (reference sequence). The CDR3 region is CASSSPWGQGTYEQYF. CDR3 nucleotides: TGTGCCAGCAGCTCTCCTTGGGGACAGGGCACCTACGAGCAGTACTTC.

This clone was picked up one time. The chain carries TRBV4-1 and TRBJ1-2; 7 bases map to TRBD1. The germline V gene encodes CDR1 MGHRA and CDR2 YSYEKL. This CDR3 is built from 15 residues. V gave up 1 base and J gave up 4 bases; unmatched junction bases: 6. The CDR3 spells CASSQGGQLLYGYTF. For the CDR3, the DNA is TGCGCCAGCAGCCAAGGGGGACAGCTCCTCTATGGCTACACCTTC.